The source of this T cell receptor (beta chain) is a study of human T cells and chemical hapten exposure. MiXCR, run by TCRdb on the RACE reads, gives a single entry per CDR3 protein. Of roughly 160,000 distinct CDR3 sequences detected, about 14% appear once; the ten largest clones hold about 1.7%. Notes on this clonotype: Being one base from a much bigger clone, this may be a read error.

The time point is: patch test 1, 2 weeks after DPC sensitization. Indicated treatment: therapeutic diphenylcyclopropenone sensitization with weekly scalp DPC. The CDR3 consists of 15 residues. Germline CDR1 MGHRA, CDR2 YSYEKL. V shed 5 bases and J shed 3 bases, with 16 bases lying between them. The chain uses TRBV4-1 and TRBJ1-1; maybe TRBD1 (5 bases). The source was whole blood, collected in connection with sensitization to the hapten diphenylcyclopropenone (DPC). This TCR derives from a woman in her thirties with alopecia areata. Some clones in this sample may be carry-over from other donors' samples. The CDR3 DNA follows: TGCGCCAGCAGCTCAGGGAGGGGCCGGGACACTGAAGCTTTCTTT. Its protein is CASSSGRGRDTEAFF.